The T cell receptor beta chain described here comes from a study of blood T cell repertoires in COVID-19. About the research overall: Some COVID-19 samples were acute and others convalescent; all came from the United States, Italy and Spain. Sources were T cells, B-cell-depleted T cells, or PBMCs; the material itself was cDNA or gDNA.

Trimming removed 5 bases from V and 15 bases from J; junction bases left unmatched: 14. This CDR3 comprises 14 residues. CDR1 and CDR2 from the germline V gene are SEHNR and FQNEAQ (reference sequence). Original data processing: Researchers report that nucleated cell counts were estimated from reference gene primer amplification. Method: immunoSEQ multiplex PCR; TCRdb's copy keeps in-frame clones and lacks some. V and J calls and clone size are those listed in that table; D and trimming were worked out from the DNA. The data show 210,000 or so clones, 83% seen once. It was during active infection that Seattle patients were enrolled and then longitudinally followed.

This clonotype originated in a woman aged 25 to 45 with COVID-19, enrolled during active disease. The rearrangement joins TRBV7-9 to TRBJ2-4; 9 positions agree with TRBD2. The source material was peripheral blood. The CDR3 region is CASSVLAGERVLYF. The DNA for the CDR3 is TGTGCCAGCAGCGTTTTAGCGGGGGAGAGGGTTTTGTACTTC. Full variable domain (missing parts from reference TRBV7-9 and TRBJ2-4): DTGVSQNPRHKITKRGQNVTFRCDPISEHNRLYWYRQTLGQGPEFLTYFQNEAQLEKSRLLSDRFSAERPKGSFSTLEIQRTEQGDSAMYLCASSVLAGERVLYFGAGTRLSVL.